Below are 18 T cell receptor beta chains sequenced from a single sample in a study of a mutant IDH1 vaccine in newly diagnosed glioma. Generated by immunoSEQ multiplex PCR, the TCRdb table keeps only in-frame clones and is missing some. The sample lists 60,000 to 70,000 clones; roughly 80% were seen once. Time point denoted: week 47, end of study. Every single dose of the vaccine, 300 ug of mutant IDH1 20-mer peptide, came with topical imiquimod. Their antigens are not known. This specimen was PBMCs, taken from a glioma patient whose treatment included an IDH1 peptide vaccine. The receptors come from a man younger than 45 with glioma.

The rearrangement links TRBV19 to TRBJ1-6; maybe TRBD1 (6 bases). Germline V gene sequence: CDR1 LNHDA, CDR2 SQIVND (reference sequence). V was trimmed by 2 bases and J by 6 bases, leaving 8 bases between them. The CDR3 sequence is 14 residues long. DNA for the CDR3: TGTGCCAGTAGTATACAGGGGATTAATTCACCCCTCCACTTT. This translates into CASSIQGINSPLHF.

The V call is TRBV5-1, the J call TRBJ1-2, with D unclear. CDR1 and CDR2 (germline): SGHRS, YFSETQ. CDR3 length: 14 residues. V lost 0 bases and J lost 8, with 14 bases in between. CDR3 in DNA: TGCGCCAGCAGCTTGGGTGGACCGGCTGAGGGCTACACCTTC. Encoded protein: CASSLGGPAEGYTF.

This clone has more than one count but fewer than ten. CDR3 protein: CASSPQGAGNTEAFF. CDR3 nucleotide sequence: TGTGCCAGCAGCCCACAGGGGGCTGGGAACACTGAAGCTTTCTTT. This chain connects TRBV6-1 to TRBJ1-1; 9 nucleotides agree with TRBD1. The CDR3 extends over 15 amino acids. J lost 1 base, V lost 6 bases, and 6 bases had no gene match. Looked up from germline, CDR1 is MNHNS and CDR2 is SASEGT.

The chain uses TRBV13 and TRBJ2-5; tentatively, D is TRBD2 (5 bases). The germline CDR1 and CDR2 sequences are PRHDT and FYEKMQ (reference sequence). Trimming pared 5 bases from V and 1 base from J, leaving 11 bases between. The CDR3 sequence is 14 residues long. The DNA of the CDR3 is TGTGCCAGCAGCCCACTAGTAGGCCAAGAGACCCAGTACTTC. It specifies CASSPLVGQETQYF.

The V gene is TRBV5-1, the J gene TRBJ2-6, with D unclear. This CDR3 spans 16 amino acids. Trimming took 0 bases from V and 0 from J, leaving 7 bases between them. Per the germline V gene, CDR1 is SGHRS and CDR2 is YFSETQ. CDR3 loop: CASSLVVISGANVLTF. CDR3 bases: TGCGCCAGCAGCTTGGTAGTGATCTCTGGGGCCAACGTCCTGACTTTC. The whole variable domain, filled in from reference TRBV5-1 and TRBJ2-6, reads KAGVTQTPRYLIKTRGQQVTLSCSPISGHRSVSWYQQTPGQGLQFLFEYFSETQRNKGNFPGRFSGRQFSNSRSEMNVSTLELGDSALYLCASSLVVISGANVLTFGAGSRLTVL.

The V and J genes are TRBV6-6 and TRBJ1-5; a weak D match, TRBD1 (6 bases). V was shortened by 1 base and J by 6 bases, with 13 bases between the two germline ends. The CDR3 consists of 15 residues. Germline V gene data show CDR1 as MNHNY and CDR2 as SVGAGI (reference sequence). The CDR3, as DNA: TGTGCCAGCAGTTACTTGGGGGCCGCAGGTCAGCCCCAGCATTTT. Its protein is CASSYLGAAGQPQHF.

This clone appeared once. The chain couples TRBV6-5 to TRBJ2-1, with D hard to call. The V gene's germline CDR1 is MNHEY and CDR2 SVGAGI. This CDR3 is built from 14 residues. Trimming left V 5 bases short and J 3 bases short, with 11 bases between. This CDR3 is CASSPHASYNEQFF. The CDR3 DNA reads as TGTGCCAGCAGTCCCCACGCGAGCTACAATGAGCAGTTCTTC.

This clone occurred once. The chain joins TRBV5-1 to TRBJ2-1, with 16 nucleotides matching TRBD2. Per the germline V gene, CDR1 is SGHRS and CDR2 is YFSETQ. This CDR3 is built from 21 residues. V lost 0 bases, J lost 1 base, and 10 bases stayed unmatched. In nucleotides, the CDR3 is TGCGCCAGCAGCTTGGTCGGAGGGACTAGCGGGGGGGCCCGGTCCTACAATGAGCAGTTCTTC. It specifies CASSLVGGTSGGARSYNEQFF.

This chain links TRBV4-1 with TRBJ2-7, with TRBD1 as a possible D gene (5 bases). The germline CDR1 and CDR2 sequences are MGHRA and YSYEKL. The CDR3 is 17 amino acids. Trimming left V 0 bases short and J 4 bases short, with 19 bases between. CDR3 nucleotide sequence: TGCGCCAGCAGCCAAGATCGCCGACAGCTAAAAACTTACGAGCAGTACTTC. Encoded protein: CASSQDRRQLKTYEQYF.

This clone was detected only a few times. V gene TRBV27 combines with J gene TRBJ1-2; 8 bases map to TRBD1. V shed 6 bases and J 5 bases; nucleotides not matched to a gene: 5. The CDR3 has 13 residues. Germline V gene lookup returns CDR1 MNHEY and CDR2 SMNVEV (reference sequence). The CDR3 region has the DNA TGTGCCAGCAGCCCACGACAGGGGTATGGCTACACCTTC. It yields the protein CASSPRQGYGYTF.

V is TRBV5-4 and J is TRBJ2-1, with D possibly being TRBD1 (6 bases). The CDR3 length is 16 residues. Germline lookup yields CDR1 SGHNT and CDR2 YYREEE (reference sequence). V was pared by 0 bases and J by 7 bases, with 17 bases between. This CDR3 reads CASSLGGGLEGNEQFF. The CDR3 nucleotides are TGTGCCAGCAGCTTGGGAGGGGGATTGGAAGGAAATGAGCAGTTCTTC. Using reference TRBV5-4 and TRBJ2-1 for the parts outside the CDR3, the full variable domain is ETGVTQSPTHLIKTRGQQVTLRCSSQSGHNTVSWYQQALGQGPQFIFQYYREEENGRGNFPPRFSGLQFPNYSSELNVNALELDDSALYLCASSLGGGLEGNEQFFGPGTRLTVL.

The V and J genes are TRBV7-7 and TRBJ2-5, with TRBD1 matching 7 bases. CDR3 size: 15 residues. V shed 6 bases, J shed 2 bases, and the junction held 9 bases outside the gene matches. Germline V gives CDR1 SSHAT, CDR2 FNYEAQ (reference sequence). CDR3 residues: CASSPRQGRQETQYF. The CDR3 coding sequence is TGTGCCAGCAGTCCTAGACAGGGTCGGCAAGAGACCCAGTACTTC. Together with reference TRBV7-7 and TRBJ2-5, the CDR3 gives the full variable domain: GAGVSQSPRYKVTKRGQDVTLRCDPISSHATLYWYQQALGQGPEFLTYFNYEAQPDKSGLPSDRFSAERPEGSISTLTIQRTEQRDSAMYRCASSPRQGRQETQYFGPGTRLLVL.

The gene calls are TRBV11-2 and TRBJ1-1; D perhaps matches TRBD1 (5 bases). V was shortened by 3 bases and J by 6 bases, with 11 bases between the two germline ends. CDR1 and CDR2 from the germline V gene are SGHAT and FQNNGV. The CDR3 spans 13 residues. The chain's CDR3 is CASSFTGLPEAFF. The CDR3 bases are TGTGCCAGCAGCTTTACAGGCCTGCCTGAAGCTTTCTTT.

This chain uses TRBV7-9 with TRBJ2-1; perhaps D is TRBD1 or TRBD2 (5 bases each). Trimming cost V 10 bases and J 5 bases, with 18 bases left between them. The CDR3 spans 14 residues. Germline V gives CDR1 SEHNR, CDR2 FQNEAQ (reference sequence). The CDR3 region has the DNA TGTGCCAACCCCCCCTCCGGGACCCACAATGAGCAGTTCTTC. It specifies CANPPSGTHNEQFF.

The chain combines TRBV5-4 with TRBJ1-4, with D unclear. Per the germline V gene, CDR1 is SGHNT and CDR2 is YYREEE (reference sequence). V gave up 0 bases and J gave up 0 bases, with 18 bases separating them. The CDR3 spans 19 residues. CDR3 in amino acids: CASSLVSVPRKTTNEKLFF. In DNA, the CDR3 is TGTGCCAGCAGCTTGGTCAGTGTGCCGCGGAAGACAACTAATGAAAAACTGTTTTTT.

This chain links TRBV6-1 with TRBJ1-3, with D tentatively TRBD1 (6 bases). Looked up from germline, CDR1 is MNHNS and CDR2 is SASEGT. Deletions cut 1 base from V and 4 bases from J, with 11 bases between. This CDR3 spans 15 amino acids. The CDR3 reads CASSEDRAPGNTIYF. The DNA for the CDR3 is TGTGCCAGCAGTGAAGACAGGGCTCCGGGAAACACCATATATTTT.

The chain employs TRBV7-8 and TRBJ2-5, with TRBD2 as a possible D gene (5 bases). Trimming cost V 0 bases and J 5 bases, with 22 bases left between them. This CDR3 is built from 18 residues. From germline, CDR1 is SGHVS and CDR2 FQNEAQ. This CDR3 reads CASSLAGPQDSAGETQYF. CDR3 coding DNA: TGTGCCAGCAGCTTAGCAGGACCCCAGGACTCCGCCGGGGAGACCCAGTACTTC.

The chain carries TRBV29-1 and TRBJ2-7, with 8 bases matching TRBD1. V lost 7 bases and J lost 7; bases outside the gene matches: 9. Germline V gives CDR1 SQVTM, CDR2 ANQGSEA. This CDR3 region has 12 residues. The CDR3 reads CSAQGDLREQYF. In nucleotides, the CDR3 is TGCAGCGCACAGGGGGACCTTAGAGAGCAGTACTTC.